The 30 T cell receptor beta chains reported below all come from one sample, sequenced in a study of T cells in localized non-small cell lung cancer. Clones were sequenced by immunoSEQ multiplex PCR, and TCRdb holds only the in-frame ones, with some missing. The sample yields over a thousand clones, under 30% seen once. Here the sequenced sample was normal lung tissue next to the tumor, taken before any cancer treatment. These receptors came from a man between 35 and 75 years old with stage III lung adenocarcinoma.

The rearrangement uses TRBV5-1 and TRBJ2-3; unclear D gene. The CDR3 has 14 residues. Trimming removed 3 bases from V and 0 bases from J, with 8 bases in between. CDR1 and CDR2 (germline): SGHRS, YFSETQ. CDR3 loop: CASSSGVSTDTQYF. In DNA, the CDR3 is TGCGCCAGCAGCTCCGGAGTTAGCACAGATACGCAGTATTTT.

This clone has just one count. The CDR3 nucleotides read TGCAGCGTCGAAAGGGGACCCAATGAGCAGTTCTTC. Protein product: CSVERGPNEQFF. The V gene is TRBV29-1, the J gene TRBJ2-1; D may match TRBD1 or TRBD2 (5 bases each). CDR3 length: 12 amino acids. Trimming took off 6 bases at V and 6 bases at J, with 12 bases between the two ends. Germline lookup yields CDR1 SQVTM and CDR2 ANQGSEA.

The rearrangement links TRBV29-1 to TRBJ2-2; the D gene is possibly TRBD1 (6 bases). The germline V gene encodes CDR1 SQVTM and CDR2 ANQGSEA. The V gene lost 7 bases and the J gene lost 7 bases, with 22 bases spanning the gap. The CDR3 contains 15 residues. CDR3 region: CSARGQGRSGGELFF. Written as DNA, the CDR3 is TGCAGCGCCAGAGGGCAGGGGCGCTCGGGCGGGGAGCTGTTTTTT.

This sequence joins TRBV6-8 and TRBJ2-7, with 14 bases aligning to TRBD2. The CDR3 covers 14 residues. The germline V gene has CDR1 MNHGY and CDR2 SAAAGT. V trimming: 8 bases; J trimming: 4 bases; junction bases outside the gene matches: 4. CDR3 region: CASGTSGGVYEQYV. CDR3 DNA: TGTGCCAGCGGGACTAGCGGGGGAGTATACGAGCAGTACGTC.

This clone is classed as medium-sized (0.01 to 0.1%). The chain uses TRBV11-3 and TRBJ1-2; TRBD1 might be the D (6 bases). Germline assignment: CDR1 SGHNT and CDR2 YENEEA. V gave up 4 bases and J gave up 8 bases, with 17 bases separating them. The CDR3 spans 14 residues. The CDR3 DNA follows: TGTGCCAGCAGCTCTAGGGGGTTTGGGGACGGCTACACCTTC. It specifies CASSSRGFGDGYTF.

The chain employs TRBV28 and TRBJ2-3; 9 bases are shared with TRBD2. With V trimmed by 3 bases and J by 9 bases, 7 bases remained unmatched. Germline CDR1 reads MDHEN; CDR2 reads SYDVKM. The CDR3 loop spans 14 amino acids. The CDR3, as DNA: TGTGCCAGCAGTTTTGTTGGTAGCGGGAGAACGCAGTATTTT. Translated, it gives CASSFVGSGRTQYF.

This clone qualifies as medium-sized. V is TRBV23-1 and J is TRBJ2-7; the match to TRBD1 covers 10 bases. TRBV23-1 is an ORF, and what it does is uncertain. The CDR3 has 13 amino acids. Unmatched junction bases numbered 8, after V lost 8 bases and J lost 7 bases. CDR3 in amino acids: CASRRQGADEQYF. DNA of the CDR3: TGCGCCAGCCGACGACAGGGGGCGGATGAGCAGTACTTC.

This rearrangement joins TRBV28 to TRBJ1-2; D uncertain. This CDR3 is built from 12 residues. Germline CDR1 and CDR2: MDHEN and SYDVKM. The V end was cut by 7 bases, the J end by 4 bases, with 10 bases between. CDR3 protein: CASTVGSYGYTF. The CDR3 nucleotides read TGTGCCAGCACCGTAGGGTCCTATGGCTACACCTTC.

Only a few counts were recorded for this clone. This rearrangement joins TRBV28 to TRBJ2-1; TRBD2 is a possible D gene (6 bases). Trimming shortened V by 10 bases and J by 8 bases, and 15 bases separated the two germline ends. The germline V gene has CDR1 MDHEN and CDR2 SYDVKM. This CDR3 has 12 amino acids. CDR3 bases: TGTGCCACATGGAGGGGTCGGCATGAGCAGTTCTTC. It specifies CATWRGRHEQFF.

This chain links TRBV9 with TRBJ2-3; D possibly matches TRBD1 or TRBD2 (5 bases each). The ends were cut back, 3 bases at V and 0 bases at J, with 11 bases in the middle. Germline CDR1 SGDLS, CDR2 YYNGEE. The CDR3 is made up of 15 amino acids. The CDR3 DNA reads as TGTGCCAGCAGCGCCCGGGACCCCAGCACAGATACGCAGTATTTT. Translated, it gives CASSARDPSTDTQYF. Combining the CDR3 with reference TRBV9 and TRBJ2-3 gives the whole variable domain DSGVTQTPKHLITATGQRVTLRCSPRSGDLSVYWYQQSLDQGLQFLIQYYNGEERAKGNILERFSAQQFPDLHSELNLSSLELGDSALYFCASSARDPSTDTQYFGPGTRLTVL.

In this sample, this clone turned up a few times. The chain couples TRBV6-8 to TRBJ2-2; 12 bases match TRBD2. The CDR3 has 17 residues. With 7 bases clipped from V and 4 bases from J, the junction kept 10 bases outside the gene matches. Per germline, CDR1 MNHGY and CDR2 SAAAGT. The CDR3 DNA is TGTGCCAGCATGGAACTAGCGGGGGGTCCCTCCACCGGGGAGCTGTTTTTT. Its protein is CASMELAGGPSTGELFF.

This clone has just a few counts. This sequence joins TRBV1 and TRBJ2-2; the table gives TRBD2 as D, unverified against the DNA. TRBV1 is an annotated pseudogene. This CDR3 spans 13 amino acids. CDR3 sequence (DNA): TGCGCCAGCAGCCGAAGCAACACCGGGGAGCTGTTTTTT. It encodes CASSRSNTGELFF.

This clone was counted between two and nine times. The V and J genes are TRBV12-5 and TRBJ1-1, with 8 bases that match TRBD1. CDR3 length equals 12 residues. Germline CDR1 LGHNT, CDR2 FRNRAP. CDR3 region: CASNRGDTEAFF. DNA of the CDR3: TGTGCCAGCAACAGGGGGGACACTGAAGCTTTCTTT.

The table lists this clone with a few counts. J is TRBJ2-1 and V is TRBV11-3; 8 bases are a match to TRBD1. In germline, CDR1 is SGHNT, CDR2 YENEEA. V shed 3 bases and J 4 bases; nucleotides not matched to a gene: 11. The length of the CDR3 is 17 residues. CDR3: CASSLAMLQGAYNEQFF. In nucleotides, the CDR3 is TGTGCCAGCAGCTTGGCCATGTTGCAGGGGGCATACAATGAGCAGTTCTTC.

This clone was seen a handful of times. This chain joins TRBV6-8 and TRBJ2-7; 9 bases match TRBD2. V shed 2 bases, J shed 3 bases, and the junction held 2 bases outside the gene matches. From germline, CDR1 is MNHGY and CDR2 SAAAGT. The CDR3 extends over 14 amino acids. The CDR3 sequence: CASSYGAGGYEQYF. The CDR3 DNA follows: TGTGCCAGCAGTTACGGAGCGGGAGGCTACGAGCAGTACTTC.

V is TRBV18 and J is TRBJ2-7, with 8 bases identical to TRBD1. Germline loops: CDR1 KGHSH, CDR2 LQKENI. With V trimmed by 4 bases and J by 5 bases, 4 bases remained unmatched. The CDR3 extends over 13 amino acids. Here the CDR3 DNA reads TGTGCCAGCTCACTCGGACAGGGAAACGAGCAGTACTTC. It encodes CASSLGQGNEQYF.

By frequency in the sample, this clone is large. The gene calls are TRBV6-8 and TRBJ2-3; D remains ambiguous. This CDR3 is built from 12 residues. CDR1 is MNHGY and CDR2 is SAAAGT in the germline V gene. The V gene lost 0 bases and the J gene lost 5 bases, with 3 bases spanning the gap. DNA of the CDR3: TGTGCCAGCAGTTACTCGAAAGATACGCAGTATTTT. Translating gives CASSYSKDTQYF.

The V and J genes are TRBV19 and TRBJ2-5, with 8 bases aligning to TRBD1. The germline V gene has CDR1 LNHDA and CDR2 SQIVND (reference sequence). The junction had 11 bases not matched to a gene; V was cut back by 7 bases and J by 4 bases. CDR3 length: 15 residues. The CDR3 region has the DNA TGTGCCAGTACCCGCAGGGGGCGGGACGGAGAGACCCAGTACTTC. This sequence encodes CASTRRGRDGETQYF.

This clone was found a few times. The chain uses TRBV6-8 and TRBJ2-6, with D hard to call. V lost 5 bases and J lost 5, with 19 bases in between. The CDR3 contains 17 residues. Germline V gene sequence: CDR1 MNHGY, CDR2 SAAAGT. CDR3: CASSSERAQSRANVLTF. For the CDR3, the DNA is TGTGCCAGCAGTAGCGAGCGCGCACAAAGTCGGGCCAACGTCCTGACTTTC.

This clone was seen a few times. The J gene is TRBJ2-1, the V gene TRBV28; TRBD2 agrees at 10 bases. This CDR3 region has 16 residues. With V trimmed by 6 bases and J by 3 bases, 8 bases remained unmatched. Germline loops: CDR1 MDHEN, CDR2 SYDVKM. The CDR3 spells CASSRRGLADYNEQFF. In DNA, the CDR3 is TGTGCCAGCAGCCGAAGAGGACTAGCGGACTACAATGAGCAGTTCTTC.

The chain recombines TRBV29-1 with TRBJ2-5, with 9 positions matching TRBD1. Germline CDR1 reads SQVTM; CDR2 reads ANQGSEA. This CDR3 has 18 amino acids. J gave up 4 bases and V 4 bases, and 19 bases lay outside the gene matches. CDR3 region: CSVGATGTGFSRGETQYF. The CDR3 nucleotides read TGCAGCGTTGGGGCTACCGGGACAGGGTTTAGTCGGGGAGAGACCCAGTACTTC.

The gene calls are TRBV6-8 and TRBJ1-2; possible D gene TRBD1, 5 bases. Trimming took 2 bases from V and 6 from J, leaving 10 bases between them. The length of the CDR3 is 13 residues. Germline V gene data show CDR1 as MNHGY and CDR2 as SAAAGT. The CDR3 is CASSYVAGNGYTF. In DNA, the CDR3 is TGTGCCAGCAGTTACGTGGCAGGGAATGGCTACACCTTC.

This chain joins TRBV29-1 and TRBJ2-7; 10 bases map to TRBD1. J gave up 1 base and V 4 bases, and 4 bases lay outside the gene matches. The CDR3 length is 14 residues. Germline V lookup: CDR1 SQVTM, CDR2 ANQGSEA. In DNA, the CDR3 is TGCAGCGTTGCCCGGACAGGGGGTTCCTACGAGCAGTACTTC. Translating it yields CSVARTGGSYEQYF.

V gene TRBV19 combines with J gene TRBJ1-1, with 8 bases that match TRBD1. CDR1 and CDR2 (germline): LNHDA, SQIVND (reference sequence). The length of the CDR3 is 11 residues. The V and J ends lost 4 bases and 11 bases, in that order; junction bases with no gene match: 3. The CDR3 sequence: CASSKQGEAFF. The DNA of the CDR3 is TGTGCCAGTAGTAAACAGGGGGAGGCTTTCTTT.

V gene TRBV16 combines with J gene TRBJ2-1; D gene uncertain. Germline V gene data show CDR1 as KGHSY and CDR2 as FQNENV. V gave up 5 bases and J gave up 0 bases, with 8 bases separating them. The CDR3 consists of 14 residues. DNA for the CDR3: TGTGCCAGCAGCGCCATAAGCTCCTACAATGAGCAGTTCTTC. Its protein product is CASSAISSYNEQFF.

The chain joins TRBV6-8 to TRBJ2-5, with unresolved D. V was cut by 8 bases and J by 1 base, with 14 bases left in between. The germline gives CDR1 MNHGY, CDR2 SAAAGT. The CDR3 has 14 amino acids. This CDR3 is CASRHIQPQETQYF. For the CDR3, the DNA is TGTGCCAGCCGCCATATCCAGCCCCAAGAGACCCAGTACTTC.

The sample holds a few counts of this clone. J is TRBJ2-2 and V is TRBV11-3, with D hard to call. CDR1 SGHNT and CDR2 YENEEA come from the germline V gene. Trimming shortened V by 5 bases and J by 1 base, and 11 bases separated the two germline ends. This CDR3 region has 15 residues. The DNA of the CDR3 is TGTGCCAGCAGCCCCCGGACGGTGAACACCGGGGAGCTGTTTTTT. Translating it yields CASSPRTVNTGELFF.

The rearrangement joins TRBV19 to TRBJ1-1; 10 bases are shared with TRBD1. Germline-derived CDR1 and CDR2 are LNHDA and SQIVND (reference sequence). The CDR3 contains 16 residues. After removal of 7 bases from V and 4 bases from J, the junction contained 12 bases not matched to a gene. Here the CDR3 reads CASTPLGDRGGTEAFF. As DNA, the CDR3 is TGTGCCAGTACCCCGCTAGGGGACAGGGGAGGCACTGAAGCTTTCTTT. Complete variable domain (other parts from reference TRBV19 and TRBJ1-1): DGGITQSPKYLFRKEGQNVTLSCEQNLNHDAMYWYRQDPGQGLRLIYYSQIVNDFQKGDIAEGYSVSREKKESFPLTVTSAQKNPTAFYLCASTPLGDRGGTEAFFGQGTRLTVV.

The V gene is TRBV9, the J gene TRBJ2-3; 8 bases line up with TRBD2. The length of the CDR3 is 16 residues. J gave up 1 base and V 6 bases, and 10 bases lay outside the gene matches. Germline V gene data show CDR1 as SGDLS and CDR2 as YYNGEE. Here the CDR3 reads CASTPGVRGGTDTQYF. The CDR3 DNA reads TGTGCCAGCACCCCGGGAGTGCGGGGGGGCACAGATACGCAGTATTTT.

This clone was counted a few times. This sequence joins TRBV30 and TRBJ1-1; D remains ambiguous. V was clipped by 0 bases and J by 4 bases, with 6 bases between them. The V gene's germline CDR1 is GTSNPN and CDR2 SVGIG (reference sequence). This CDR3 comprises 12 residues. The CDR3 DNA follows: TGTGCCTGGAGTGTGACGGGCACTGAAGCTTTCTTT. Its protein product is CAWSVTGTEAFF.